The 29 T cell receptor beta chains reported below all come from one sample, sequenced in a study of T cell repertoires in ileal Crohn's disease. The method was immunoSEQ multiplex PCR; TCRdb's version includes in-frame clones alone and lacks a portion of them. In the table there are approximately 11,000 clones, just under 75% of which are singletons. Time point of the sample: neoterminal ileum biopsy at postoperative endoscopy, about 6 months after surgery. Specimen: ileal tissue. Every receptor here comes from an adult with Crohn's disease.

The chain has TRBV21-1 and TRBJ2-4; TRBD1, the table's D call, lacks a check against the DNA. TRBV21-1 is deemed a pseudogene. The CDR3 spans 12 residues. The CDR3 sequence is CASSTTENIQYF. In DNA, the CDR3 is TGTGCCAGCAGCACCACAGAAAACATTCAGTACTTC.

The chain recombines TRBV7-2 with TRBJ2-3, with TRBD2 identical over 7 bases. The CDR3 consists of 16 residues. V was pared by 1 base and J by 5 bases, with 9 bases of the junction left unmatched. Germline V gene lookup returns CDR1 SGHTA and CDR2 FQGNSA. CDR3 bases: TGTGCCAGCAGCTTAGTCGCGGGTAGCGGGTTAGATACGCAGTATTTT. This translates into CASSLVAGSGLDTQYF.

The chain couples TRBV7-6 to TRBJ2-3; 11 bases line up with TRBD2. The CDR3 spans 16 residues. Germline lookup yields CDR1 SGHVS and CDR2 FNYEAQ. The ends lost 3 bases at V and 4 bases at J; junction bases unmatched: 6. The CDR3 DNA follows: TGTGCCAGCAGCTTCCGACTAGCGGGAAACCCAGATACGCAGTATTTT. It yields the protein CASSFRLAGNPDTQYF.

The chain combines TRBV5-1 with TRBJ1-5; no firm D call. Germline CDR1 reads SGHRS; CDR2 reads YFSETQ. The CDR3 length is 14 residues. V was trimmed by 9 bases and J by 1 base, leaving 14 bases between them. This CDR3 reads CATSPRVSNQPQHF. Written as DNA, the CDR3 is TGCGCCACTAGCCCCCGCGTCAGCAATCAGCCCCAGCATTTT. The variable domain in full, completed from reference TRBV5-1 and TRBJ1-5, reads KAGVTQTPRYLIKTRGQQVTLSCSPISGHRSVSWYQQTPGQGLQFLFEYFSETQRNKGNFPGRFSGRQFSNSRSEMNVSTLELGDSALYLCATSPRVSNQPQHFGDGTRLSIL.

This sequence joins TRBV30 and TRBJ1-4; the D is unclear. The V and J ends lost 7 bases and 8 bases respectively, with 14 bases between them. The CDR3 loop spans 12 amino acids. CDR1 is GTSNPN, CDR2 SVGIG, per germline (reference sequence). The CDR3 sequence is CALEGNTEKLFF. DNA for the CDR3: TGTGCCTTGGAGGGTAACACAGAAAAACTGTTTTTT.

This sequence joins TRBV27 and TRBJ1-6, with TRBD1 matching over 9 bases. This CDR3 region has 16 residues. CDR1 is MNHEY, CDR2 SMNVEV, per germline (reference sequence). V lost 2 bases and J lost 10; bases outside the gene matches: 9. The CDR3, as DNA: TGTGCCAGCAGTTTAACAGGACAGGGGAAGAGATCACCCCTCCACTTT. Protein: CASSLTGQGKRSPLHF.

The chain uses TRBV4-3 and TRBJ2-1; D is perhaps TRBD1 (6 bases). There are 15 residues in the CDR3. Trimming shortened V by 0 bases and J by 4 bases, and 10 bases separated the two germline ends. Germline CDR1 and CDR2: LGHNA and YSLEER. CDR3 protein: CASSQEWTEYNEQFF. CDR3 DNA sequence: TGCGCCAGCAGCCAAGAGTGGACAGAGTACAATGAGCAGTTCTTC.

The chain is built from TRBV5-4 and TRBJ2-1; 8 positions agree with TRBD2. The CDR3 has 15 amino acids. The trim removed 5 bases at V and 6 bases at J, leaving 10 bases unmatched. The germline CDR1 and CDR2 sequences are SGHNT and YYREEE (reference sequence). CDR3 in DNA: TGTGCCAGCAGTTTCCCGGGGGGGAATCCCAATGAGCAGTTCTTC. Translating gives CASSFPGGNPNEQFF.

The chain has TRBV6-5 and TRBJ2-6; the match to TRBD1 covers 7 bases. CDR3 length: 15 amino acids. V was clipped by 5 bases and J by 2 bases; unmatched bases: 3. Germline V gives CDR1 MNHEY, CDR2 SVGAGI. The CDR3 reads CASSTDRAGANVLTF. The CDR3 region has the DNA TGTGCCAGCAGTACCGACAGGGCTGGGGCCAACGTCCTGACTTTC.

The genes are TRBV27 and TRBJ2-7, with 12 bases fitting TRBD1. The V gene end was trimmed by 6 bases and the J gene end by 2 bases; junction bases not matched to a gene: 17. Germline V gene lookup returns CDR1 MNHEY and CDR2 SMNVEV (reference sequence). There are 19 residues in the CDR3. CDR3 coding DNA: TGTGCCAGCAGCAGGCAGCCTGGGACAGGGGGCAGAGCTACCTACGAGCAGTACTTC. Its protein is CASSRQPGTGGRATYEQYF.

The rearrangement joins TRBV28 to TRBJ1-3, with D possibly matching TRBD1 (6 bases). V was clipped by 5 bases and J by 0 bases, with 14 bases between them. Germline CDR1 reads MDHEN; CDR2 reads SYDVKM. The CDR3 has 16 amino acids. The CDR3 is CASSPAGTNSGNTIYF. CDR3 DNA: TGTGCCAGCAGTCCTGCCGGGACAAACTCTGGAAACACCATATATTTT.

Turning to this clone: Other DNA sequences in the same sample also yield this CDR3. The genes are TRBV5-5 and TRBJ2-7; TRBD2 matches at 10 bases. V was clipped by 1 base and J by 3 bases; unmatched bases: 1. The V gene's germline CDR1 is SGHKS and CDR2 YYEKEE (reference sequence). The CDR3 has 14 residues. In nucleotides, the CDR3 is TGTGCCAGCAGCTTGACTAGCGGGATCTACGAGCAGTACTTC. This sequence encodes CASSLTSGIYEQYF.

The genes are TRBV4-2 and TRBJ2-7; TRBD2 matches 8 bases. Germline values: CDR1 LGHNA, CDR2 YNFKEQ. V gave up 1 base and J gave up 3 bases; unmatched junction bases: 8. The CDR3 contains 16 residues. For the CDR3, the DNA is TGTGCCAGCAGCCAAGCGCGGGGGGCGGGCTACTACGAGCAGTACTTC. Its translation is CASSQARGAGYYEQYF.

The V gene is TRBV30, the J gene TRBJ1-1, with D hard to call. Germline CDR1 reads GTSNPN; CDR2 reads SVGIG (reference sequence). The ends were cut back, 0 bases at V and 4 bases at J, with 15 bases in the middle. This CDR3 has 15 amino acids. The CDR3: CAWSVKQSLVTEAFF. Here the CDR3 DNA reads TGTGCCTGGAGTGTAAAACAGAGCCTTGTCACTGAAGCTTTCTTT.

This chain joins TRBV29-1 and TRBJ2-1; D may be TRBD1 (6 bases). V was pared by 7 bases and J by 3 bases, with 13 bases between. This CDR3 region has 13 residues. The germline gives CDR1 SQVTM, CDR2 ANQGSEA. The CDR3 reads CSGGLEYYNEQFF. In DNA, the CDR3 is TGCAGCGGGGGGCTTGAGTACTACAATGAGCAGTTCTTC.

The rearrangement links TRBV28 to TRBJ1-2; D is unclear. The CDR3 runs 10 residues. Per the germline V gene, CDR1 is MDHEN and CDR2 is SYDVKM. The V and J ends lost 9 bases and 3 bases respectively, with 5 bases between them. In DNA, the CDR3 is TGTGCCAGTAGAGACTATGGCTACACCTTC. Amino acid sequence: CASRDYGYTF.

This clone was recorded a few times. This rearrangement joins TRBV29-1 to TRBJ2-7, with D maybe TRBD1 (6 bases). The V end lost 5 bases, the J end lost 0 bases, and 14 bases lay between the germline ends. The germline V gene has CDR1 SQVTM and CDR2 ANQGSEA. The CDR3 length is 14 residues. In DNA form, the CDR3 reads TGCAGCGTTCTGAGACAGGCGAGCTCCTACGAGCAGTACTTC. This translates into CSVLRQASSYEQYF.

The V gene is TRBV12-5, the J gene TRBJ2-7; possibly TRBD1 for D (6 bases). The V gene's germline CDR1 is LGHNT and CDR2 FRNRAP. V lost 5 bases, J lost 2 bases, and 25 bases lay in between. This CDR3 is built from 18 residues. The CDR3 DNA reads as TGTGCTAGTGGTCCCCCAGTCCCCGGGACACCCATTACCTACGAGCAGTACTTC. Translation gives CASGPPVPGTPITYEQYF.

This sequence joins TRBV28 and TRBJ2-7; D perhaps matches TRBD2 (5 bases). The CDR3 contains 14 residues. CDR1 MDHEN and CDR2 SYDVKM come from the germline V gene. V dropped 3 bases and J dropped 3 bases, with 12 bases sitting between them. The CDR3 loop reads CASSFKGAVYEQYF. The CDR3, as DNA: TGTGCCAGCAGTTTTAAGGGAGCGGTCTACGAGCAGTACTTC.

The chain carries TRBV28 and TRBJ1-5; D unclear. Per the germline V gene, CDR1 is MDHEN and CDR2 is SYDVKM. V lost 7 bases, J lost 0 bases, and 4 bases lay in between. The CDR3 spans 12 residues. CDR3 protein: CASTSSNQPQHF. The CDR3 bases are TGTGCCAGCACATCTAGCAATCAGCCCCAGCATTTT.

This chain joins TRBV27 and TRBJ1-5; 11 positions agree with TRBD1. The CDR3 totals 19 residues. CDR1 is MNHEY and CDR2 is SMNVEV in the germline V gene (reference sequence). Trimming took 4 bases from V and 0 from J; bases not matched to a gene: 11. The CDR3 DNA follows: TGTGCCAGCAGTTCCCCCCCGGGACAGGGGGATGATAGCAATCAGCCCCAGCATTTT. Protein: CASSSPPGQGDDSNQPQHF.

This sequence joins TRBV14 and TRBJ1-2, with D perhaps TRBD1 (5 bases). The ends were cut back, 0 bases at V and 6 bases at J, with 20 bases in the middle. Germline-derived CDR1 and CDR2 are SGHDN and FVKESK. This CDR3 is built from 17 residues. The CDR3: CASSQDGGTLVADGYTF. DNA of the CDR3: TGTGCCAGCAGCCAAGATGGAGGGACCCTCGTTGCGGATGGCTACACCTTC.

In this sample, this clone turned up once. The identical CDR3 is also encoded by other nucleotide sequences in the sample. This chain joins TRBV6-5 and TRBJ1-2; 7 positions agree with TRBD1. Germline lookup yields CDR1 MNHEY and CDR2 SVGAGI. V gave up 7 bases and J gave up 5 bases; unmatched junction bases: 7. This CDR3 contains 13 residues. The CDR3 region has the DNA TGTGCCAGCAAAGCAGGGGGGTCTTATGGCTACACCTTC. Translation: CASKAGGSYGYTF.

This CDR3 is CASSFGEGLQETQYF. For the CDR3, the DNA is TGCGCCAGCAGCTTTGGGGAGGGGCTCCAAGAGACCCAGTACTTC. The chain links TRBV5-1 to TRBJ2-5; TRBD2 aligns across 7 bases. From germline, CDR1 is SGHRS and CDR2 YFSETQ. With 2 bases clipped from V and 1 base from J, the junction kept 5 bases outside the gene matches. CDR3 length: 15 amino acids.

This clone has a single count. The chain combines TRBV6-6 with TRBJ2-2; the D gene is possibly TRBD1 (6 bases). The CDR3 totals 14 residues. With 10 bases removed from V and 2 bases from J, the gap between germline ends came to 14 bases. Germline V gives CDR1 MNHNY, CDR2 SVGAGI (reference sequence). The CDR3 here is CATQDSLNTGELFF. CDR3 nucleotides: TGTGCCACCCAGGACAGTCTCAACACCGGGGAGCTGTTTTTT.

This CDR3 is CASNSWGTSGSRETQYF. The CDR3 DNA sequence: TGCGCCAGCAATTCGTGGGGGACTAGCGGGAGTCGCGAGACCCAGTACTTC. The chain carries TRBV10-2 and TRBJ2-5; 14 bases match TRBD2. V lost 7 bases to trimming and J lost 5 bases; unmatched junction nucleotides: 12. The germline V gene encodes CDR1 WSHSY and CDR2 SAAADI. The CDR3 covers 17 residues.

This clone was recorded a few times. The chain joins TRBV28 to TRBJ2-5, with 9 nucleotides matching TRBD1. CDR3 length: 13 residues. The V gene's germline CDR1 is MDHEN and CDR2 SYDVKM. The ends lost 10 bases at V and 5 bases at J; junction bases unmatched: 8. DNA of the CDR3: TGTGCCACCCGGGACAGGGTTGTGGAGACCCAGTACTTC. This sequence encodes CATRDRVVETQYF.

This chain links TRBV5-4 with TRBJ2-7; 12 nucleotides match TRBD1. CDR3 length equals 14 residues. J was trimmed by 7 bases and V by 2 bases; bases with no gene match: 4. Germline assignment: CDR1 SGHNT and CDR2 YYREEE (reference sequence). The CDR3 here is CASSFGTGGAEQYF. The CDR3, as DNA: TGTGCCAGCAGCTTTGGGACAGGGGGCGCGGAGCAGTACTTC.

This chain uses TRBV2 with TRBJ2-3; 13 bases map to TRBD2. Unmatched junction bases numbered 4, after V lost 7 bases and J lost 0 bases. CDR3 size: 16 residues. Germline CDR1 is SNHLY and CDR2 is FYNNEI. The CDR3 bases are TGTGCCAGCACCGGACTAGCGGGAGCGAGCACAGATACGCAGTATTTT. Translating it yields CASTGLAGASTDTQYF.